Below are 22 T cell receptor beta chains sequenced from a single sample in a study of tumor-infiltrating lymphocytes in primary liver carcinoma. Production of TCR beta cDNA used approximately 0.45 ug total RNA together with a constant-region primer. For TCR beta, libraries were produced by three nested multiplex PCR rounds using slightly modified ARM-PCR. Both of the initial two PCR rounds ran for approximately 11 cycles and employed TRBV1-TRBV30 forward primers alongside a C-beta reverse primer. MiXCR, run by TCRdb on the multiplex PCR reads, gives a single entry per CDR3 protein. Found here are some 110,000 distinct CDR3 sequences, about four fifths of them singletons; the top ten hold roughly a fifth. Co-extraction of RNA and DNA was performed on about 20-33 mg of unsorted bulk tissue. The source material was liver tumor tissue from sampling region 3. Regarding subset: tumor region T3, left-lateral pole. These receptors all come from a middle-aged man with primary liver carcinoma and hepatitis B virus infection.

This clonotype has only one observation. Relative to the germline gene, one junction end is altered; a read error may explain this. This chain connects TRBV6-2 or TRBV6-3 to TRBJ2-5, with unresolved D. From germline, CDR1 is MNHEY and CDR2 SVGEGT. The CDR3 loop spans 13 amino acids. The CDR3 DNA sequence: TGTGCCAGCTATTGGGCCCGAAGAGAGATCCAGTACTTC. It translates to CASYWARREIQYF.

The table lists this clonotype with a count of one. Likely a read error: the CDR3 ends without its conserved phenylalanine or tryptophan. The rearrangement joins TRBV6-5 to TRBJ1-2, with a weak D call TRBD1 (5 bases). The CDR3 contains 13 residues. V lost 3 bases and J lost 3, with 8 bases in between. Germline loops: CDR1 MNHEY, CDR2 SVGAGI. The CDR3 reads CASSYGTDYGYTL. The CDR3 nucleotides read TGTGCCAGCAGTTATGGGACCGACTATGGCTACACCCTC.

The chain has TRBV12-3 or TRBV12-4 and TRBJ1-2, with D possibly TRBD1 on 6 matching bases. V lost 7 bases and J lost 7, with 19 bases in between. CDR3 size: 14 residues. The CDR3 DNA is TGTGCCAGCACCTCGGGGGGCGAGGACTGTGGCTACACCTTC. Amino acid sequence: CASTSGGEDCGYTF.

As regards this clonotype: A junction end diverges from the germline sequence, so it may reflect a read error. The rearrangement joins TRBV7-9 to TRBJ2-1, with a weak D call TRBD2 (6 bases). Looked up from germline, CDR1 is SEHNR and CDR2 is FQNEAQ (reference sequence). The CDR3 is 16 residues long. The CDR3 spells CASGLVTIGRNNEQFF. In DNA form, the CDR3 reads TGTGCCAGCGGCTTAGTCACTATCGGGAGAAACAATGAGCAGTTCTTC.

The CDR3 here is CASSSGGSSVEARTGTQYF. The CDR3 coding sequence is TGTGCCAGCAGCTCTGGGGGAAGCTCTGTTGAAGCCCGCACTGGTACGCAGTATTTT. The chain recombines TRBV11-3 with TRBJ2-3; possibly TRBD1 or TRBD2 for D (5 bases each). The CDR3 has 19 residues. Germline V gene sequence: CDR1 SGHNT, CDR2 YENEEA. V was shortened by 4 bases and J by 8 bases, with 31 bases between the two germline ends. Full variable domain (missing parts from reference TRBV11-3 and TRBJ2-3): EAGVVQSPRYKIIEKKQPVAFWCNPISGHNTLYWYLQNLGQGPELLIRYENEEAVDDSQLPKDRFSAERLKGVDSTLKIQPAELGDSAVYLCASSSGGSSVEARTGTQYFGPGTRLTVL.

This clonotype was counted only a few times. The chain joins TRBV20-1 to TRBJ2-2; D is ambiguous. Germline values: CDR1 DFQATT, CDR2 SNEGSKA (reference sequence). The ends were cut back, 1 base at V and 1 base at J, with 4 bases in the middle. This CDR3 contains 13 residues. CDR3 DNA sequence: TGCAGTGCTAGAGTCGGGAACACCGGGGAGCTGTTTTTT. Protein product: CSARVGNTGELFF.

Of note for this clonotype: The CDR3 ends on some other residue instead of the conserved phenylalanine or tryptophan, so this is likely a read error. Because the CDR3's place on the DNA is in doubt, the DNA is left out and the CDR3 is given as listed by TCRdb. V is TRBV11-2 and J is TRBJ1-5; TRBD1 is the table's D call, not checked against the DNA. The CDR3 region is 17 residues in length, termini included. Per the germline V gene, CDR1 is SGHAT and CDR2 is FQNNGV. The CDR3 spells CASSLVGVRGSNQPQHS.

The chain combines TRBV29-1 with TRBJ2-1; D ambiguous. Per germline, CDR1 SQVTM and CDR2 ANQGSEA. This CDR3 spans 14 amino acids. V lost 5 bases and J 8 bases, leaving 19 bases between the germline ends. The DNA of the CDR3 is TGCAGCGTTCTCCGGATAAGGGTGAAGGATGAGCAGTTCTTC. Translated, it gives CSVLRIRVKDEQFF.

This clonotype was counted many times. The CDR3 DNA follows: TGTGCCAGCAGAAGACCGACAGGGTACGAGCAGTACTTC. It encodes CASRRPTGYEQYF. This chain joins TRBV28 and TRBJ2-7; 7 positions match TRBD1. The CDR3 runs 13 residues. Germline-derived CDR1 and CDR2 are MDHEN and SYDVKM. With V trimmed by 6 bases and J by 4 bases, 6 bases remained unmatched.

This clonotype has a count of ten or more. V and J are TRBV2 and TRBJ2-1, with 12 bases identical to TRBD2. With 4 bases clipped from V and 10 bases from J, the junction kept 5 bases outside the gene matches. Germline assignment: CDR1 SNHLY and CDR2 FYNNEI. The CDR3 contains 14 residues. This CDR3 reads CASSGTSGAREQFF. Here the CDR3 DNA reads TGTGCCAGCAGTGGGACTAGCGGGGCCCGGGAGCAGTTCTTC.

V gene TRBV29-1 combines with J gene TRBJ2-5; a possible D gene is TRBD2 (6 bases). Germline CDR1 SQVTM, CDR2 ANQGSEA. This CDR3 spans 13 amino acids. Trimming cost V 0 bases and J 5 bases, with 10 bases left between them. In DNA, the CDR3 is TGCAGCGTTGAAGAGACTAGGAATGAGACCCAGTACTTC. Translating it yields CSVEETRNETQYF.

As concerns this clonotype: Since a much larger clone is just one base distant, this may be a read error. The chain combines TRBV5-1 with TRBJ1-2, with 9 nucleotides matching TRBD1. Per the germline V gene, CDR1 is SGHRS and CDR2 is YFSETQ. The CDR3 sequence is 17 residues long. The CDR3 is CANSLEWGQGENYGYTF. For the CDR3, the DNA is TGCGCCAACAGCTTGGAGTGGGGACAGGGAGAGAACTATGGCTACACCTTC.

As regards this clonotype: One junction end disagrees with the germline gene, perhaps due to a read error. The chain carries TRBV29-1 and TRBJ2-1; D is unclear. Per the germline V gene, CDR1 is SQVTM and CDR2 is ANQGSEA. This CDR3 is built from 16 residues. The DNA for the CDR3 is TGCAGCGTTGATCTTCTGGACGCCAGCTCCTTCAATGAGCAGTTGTTC. Encoded protein: CSVDLLDASSFNEQLF.

V gene TRBV29-1 combines with J gene TRBJ2-3; D remains unclear. Germline-derived CDR1 and CDR2 are SQVTM and ANQGSEA. The CDR3 is 11 amino acids. Trimming stripped 8 bases from V and 6 bases from J, with 12 bases between. In DNA form, the CDR3 reads TGCAGCATTTCCCCTGGGGATACGCAGTATTTT. Protein product: CSISPGDTQYF.

As for this clonotype: Its ends do not fully match the called genes, so a read error is possible. The chain combines TRBV12-3 or TRBV12-4 with TRBJ2-1; tentatively, D is TRBD2 (5 bases). The CDR3 length is 16 residues. CDR3 sequence (DNA): TGTGCCAACAGTTTACGGGGAATATACTCCTACAATGAGCAATTCTTC. It is translated as CANSLRGIYSYNEQFF.

CDR3 amino acids: CASSREAPARADTQYF. CDR3 DNA: TGCGCCAGCAGCCGAGAGGCGCCGGCAAGGGCAGATACGCAGTATTTT. V usage is TRBV4-3 and J usage is TRBJ2-3, with D uncertain. This CDR3 is built from 16 residues. The ends were cut back, 4 bases at V and 4 bases at J, with 18 bases in the middle. CDR1 and CDR2 (germline): LGHNA, YSLEER.

This chain joins TRBV4-1 and TRBJ1-3; no definite D call. V was shortened by 4 bases and J by 0 bases, with 13 bases between the two germline ends. The CDR3 totals 16 residues. Per the germline V gene, CDR1 is MGHRA and CDR2 is YSYEKL. This CDR3 is CASSLDITTSGNTIYF. The DNA of the CDR3 is TGCGCCAGCAGCCTCGATATAACCACCTCTGGAAACACCATATATTTT.

The rearrangement links TRBV28 to TRBJ1-6; D not resolved. The CDR3 loop spans 13 amino acids. CDR1 and CDR2 (germline): MDHEN, SYDVKM. Trimming cost V 5 bases and J 11 bases, with 13 bases left between them. CDR3 loop: CASSNMVDPPLHF. The CDR3 DNA is TGTGCCAGCAGTAACATGGTGGACCCACCCCTCCACTTT.

Comments on this clonotype: One junction end disagrees with the germline gene, perhaps due to a read error. CDR3 region: CSVESAAGRSETQKF. The DNA of the CDR3 is TGCAGTGTTGAATCCGCGGCGGGTAGATCGGAGACCCAGAAATTC. V gene TRBV29-1 combines with J gene TRBJ2-5; weak D call: TRBD2 (5 bases). Germline CDR1 reads SQVTM; CDR2 reads ANQGSEA. The CDR3 runs 15 residues.

For this clonotype: Germline and junction disagree at one end, which may indicate a read error. V usage is TRBV4-3 and J usage is TRBJ1-2, with D maybe TRBD1 (5 bases). CDR3 length: 15 amino acids. Germline V CDR1 and CDR2: LGHNA, YSLEER. Here the CDR3 reads CASIQIPGGSYAYTF. As DNA, the CDR3 is TGCGCCAGCATCCAGATTCCCGGGGGATCCTATGCCTACACCTTC.

Notes on this clonotype: A much larger clonotype is one base distant, so this may be a read error. Likely a read error: the CDR3 ends without its conserved phenylalanine or tryptophan. The chain joins TRBV12-3 or TRBV12-4 to TRBJ2-1, with 7 bases fitting TRBD1. There are 11 residues in the CDR3. V shed 8 bases, J shed 8 bases, and the junction held 3 bases outside the gene matches. CDR3 residues: CASGQVYEQFS. The CDR3 bases are TGTGCCAGCGGACAGGTCTATGAGCAGTTCTCC.

V gene TRBV6-2 or TRBV6-3 combines with J gene TRBJ2-7; no firm D call. Looked up from germline, CDR1 is MNHEY and CDR2 is SVGEGT. The CDR3 runs 14 residues. V was trimmed by 7 bases and J by 4 bases, leaving 17 bases between them. This CDR3 is CASNDANGKYEQYF. The DNA of the CDR3 is TGTGCCAGCAACGACGCCAATGGAAAGTACGAGCAGTACTTC.